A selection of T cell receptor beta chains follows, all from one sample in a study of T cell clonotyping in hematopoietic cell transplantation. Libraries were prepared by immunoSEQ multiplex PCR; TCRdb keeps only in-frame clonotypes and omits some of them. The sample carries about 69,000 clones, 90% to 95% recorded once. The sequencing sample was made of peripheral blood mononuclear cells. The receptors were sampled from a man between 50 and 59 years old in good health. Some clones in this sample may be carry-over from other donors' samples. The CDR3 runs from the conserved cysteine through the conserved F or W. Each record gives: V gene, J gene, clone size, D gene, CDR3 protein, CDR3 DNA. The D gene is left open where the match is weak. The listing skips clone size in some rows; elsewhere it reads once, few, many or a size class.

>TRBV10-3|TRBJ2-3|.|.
CAISEYRDLVTDTQYF
TGTGCCATCAGTGAGTACCGGGACTTAGTCACAGATACGCAGTATTTT
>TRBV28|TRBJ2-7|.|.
CASSPTELRTRAYEQYF
TGTGCCAGCAGTCCGACCGAGTTAAGGACACGGGCTTACGAGCAGTACTTC
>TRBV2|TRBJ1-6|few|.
CARRLGGSNSPLHF
TGTGCCAGGAGGCTAGGGGGTTCTAATTCACCCCTCCACTTT
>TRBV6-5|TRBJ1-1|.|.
CASVGSRDTEAFF
TGTGCCAGCGTCGGTTCGCGGGACACTGAAGCTTTCTTT
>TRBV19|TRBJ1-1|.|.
CASSIGSRTTRLNTEAFF
TGTGCCAGTAGTATTGGGTCCAGGACGACTAGGTTGAACACTGAAGCTTTCTTT
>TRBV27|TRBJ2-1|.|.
CASSPRAVDRNEQFF
TGTGCCAGCAGTCCCCGGGCGGTGGATAGGAATGAGCAGTTCTTC
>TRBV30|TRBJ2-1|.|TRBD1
CAWTRTGVNDEQFF
TGTGCCTGGACCCGGACAGGGGTGAATGATGAGCAGTTCTTC
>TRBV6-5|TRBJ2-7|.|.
CASKRHRTAYEQYF
TGTGCCAGCAAACGACACCGAACTGCCTACGAGCAGTACTTC
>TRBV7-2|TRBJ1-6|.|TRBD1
CASAGQRNSPLHF
TGTGCCAGCGCGGGACAGAGGAATTCACCCCTCCACTTT
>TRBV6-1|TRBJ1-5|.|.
CASSLGGDHNQPQHF
TGTGCCAGCAGTCTTGGGGGGGACCACAATCAGCCCCAGCATTTT
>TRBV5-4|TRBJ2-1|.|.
CASSLRGGNEQFF
TGTGCCAGCAGCTTGCGGGGTGGGAATGAGCAGTTCTTC
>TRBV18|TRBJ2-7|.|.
CASSLDTSYEQYF
TGTGCCAGCTCTCTCGACACATCCTACGAGCAGTACTTC
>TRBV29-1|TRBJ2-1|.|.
CSVVYTSRLGDNEQFF
TGCAGCGTTGTTTATACATCGCGACTAGGTGACAATGAGCAGTTCTTC
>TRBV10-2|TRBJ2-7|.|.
CASSGGTGGLYEQYF
TGCGCCAGCAGTGGAGGCACCGGGGGTCTGTACGAGCAGTACTTC
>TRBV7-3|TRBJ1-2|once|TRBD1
CASSSGQGINYGYTF
TGTGCCAGCAGCTCCGGACAGGGCATTAACTATGGCTACACCTTC
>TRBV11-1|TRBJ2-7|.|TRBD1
CASSFGQGYEQYF
TGTGCCAGCAGCTTCGGACAGGGCTACGAGCAGTACTTC
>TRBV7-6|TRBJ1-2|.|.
CASSLFAQAGGRGYTF
TGTGCCAGCAGCTTATTCGCACAGGCCGGGGGTCGTGGCTACACCTTC
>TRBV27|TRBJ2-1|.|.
CASSFAIYNEQFF
TGTGCCAGCAGTTTCGCCATATACAATGAGCAGTTCTTC
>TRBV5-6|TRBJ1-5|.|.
CASSWRGSNQPQHF
TGTGCCAGCAGCTGGAGGGGAAGCAATCAGCCCCAGCATTTT
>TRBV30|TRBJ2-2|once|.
CAWSKGQSNTGELFF
TGTGCCTGGAGCAAGGGCCAGTCGAACACCGGGGAGCTGTTTTTT
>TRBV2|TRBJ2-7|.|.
CASSVGDGTMVGEQYF
TGTGCCAGCAGTGTCGGGGACGGGACGATGGTTGGCGAGCAGTACTTC
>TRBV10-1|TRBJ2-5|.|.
CASSRPLAAIQETQYF
TGCGCCAGCAGTCGTCCGTTGGCGGCGATACAAGAGACCCAGTACTTC
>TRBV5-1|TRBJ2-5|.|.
CASSLGGVRETQYF
TGCGCCAGCAGCTTGGGCGGGGTCCGAGAGACCCAGTACTTC
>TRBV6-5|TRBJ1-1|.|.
CASSYAGDNTEAFF
TGTGCCAGCAGTTACGCAGGAGATAACACTGAAGCTTTCTTT
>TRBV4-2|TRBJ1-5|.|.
CASSQDLGGRQPQHF
TGTGCCAGCAGCCAAGATTTGGGGGGGCGTCAGCCCCAGCATTTT
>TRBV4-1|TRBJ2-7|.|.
CASSGSYEQYF
TGCGCCAGCAGCGGGTCCTACGAGCAGTACTTC
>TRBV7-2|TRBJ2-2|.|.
CASSRRGGAGHPGRELFF
TGTGCCAGCAGCCGGAGAGGGGGAGCGGGACACCCGGGGCGGGAGCTGTTTTTT